This TCR beta chain was sequenced in a study of T cell responses to AZD1222 COVID-19 vaccine. As regards this clone: Its specificity is not known.

Study-wide points: Variant regions that are unmutated are reportedly the target of nearly half of spike-specific TCRs.

The protocol was immunoSEQ multiplex PCR, while the TCRdb copy is restricted to in-frame clones and leaves out a portion. The repertoire consists of fewer than 150,000 clones, with around 92% occurring once and the leading ten covering about 4.8%. Germline assignment: CDR1 MNHEY and CDR2 SMNVEV (reference sequence). The trim removed 8 bases at V and 0 bases at J, leaving 9 bases unmatched. The CDR3 totals 15 residues. The source material was peripheral blood, sampled on day 0 of AZD1222 vaccination. V is TRBV27 and J is TRBJ1-2; the match to TRBD1 covers 7 bases. The sequence was collected from an adult in good health. The CDR3 loop reads CASGHNRGANYGYTF. The CDR3 DNA follows: TGTGCCAGCGGACATAACAGGGGAGCTAACTATGGCTACACCTTC.